Here is one T cell receptor (beta chain) with its context. The data were produced by immunoSEQ multiplex PCR, yet TCRdb's version contains in-frame clones alone and is incomplete. This sample has about 160,000 clones, with approximately 87% found just once. The sample belongs to a study of blood T cell repertoires in COVID-19. CDR3 length: 15 amino acids. Germline V gene data show CDR1 as MGHDK and CDR2 as SYGVNS. The V gene end was trimmed by 1 base and the J gene end by 6 bases; junction bases not matched to a gene: 6. In assigning cohorts, the study relied on participant-reported clinical history. Each recovered donor of Cohort 3 presented with two negative PCRs, clearance, or symptom resolution.

The clonotype comes from a woman between 50 and 59 years old who had recovered from COVID-19. Material: PBMCs or T cells enriched from blood (not recorded which). This chain joins TRBV25-1 and TRBJ1-2; 9 bases are a match to TRBD1. The CDR3 nucleotides read TGTGCCAGCAGTGAATGGGGACAGGGACAGGATGGCTACACCTTC. This codes for CASSEWGQGQDGYTF.